This T cell receptor beta chain came from a study of blood T cells in healthy people across ages. Study as a whole: About one barcoded beta molecule per two T cells was captured by template switching. Study findings and constraints: Naive CD4+ cell counts and diversity both ran higher in long-lived than in aged donors.

To note about this clonotype: Antigen: not known.

Using a J-beta primer mix together with a sample-barcoded 5' primer, a second PCR was run for roughly 6 to 12 cycles. A template-switch adaptor with 12 random nucleotides tagged each cDNA molecule. TCRdb fed the 5' RACE reads into MiXCR, producing one record per CDR3 protein. The sample shows approximately 600,000 distinct CDR3 sequences, around three fifths of them seen only once. Peripheral blood was drawn, about 9.1 milliliters per donor. The CDR3 is made up of 15 amino acids. Trimming removed 4 bases from V and 4 bases from J; junction bases left unmatched: 7. The V gene's germline CDR1 is SGHRS and CDR2 YFSETQ.

V gene TRBV5-1 combines with J gene TRBJ1-1; 10 nucleotides match TRBD1. The sequenced material came from blood. The sequence was obtained from a man in his sixties in good health. The CDR3 region is CASSNSGTGVTEAFF. CDR3 DNA: TGCGCCAGCAGCAACTCCGGGACAGGGGTCACTGAAGCTTTCTTT.